This TCR beta chain was observed in a study of naive and memory T cell subsets. Two oligonucleotides, mixed equimolar, formed the beta constant-region primer covering TRBC1 and TRBC2. TCRdb passed the UMI-ligation and nested PCR reads through MiXCR, listing each CDR3 protein once. Of around 31,000 distinct CDR3 sequences in the sample, around 10% are singletons; the top ten hold roughly a sixth. This clonotype has just one count. Per germline, CDR1 SGHTA and CDR2 FQGTGA. V was trimmed by 2 bases and J by 6 bases, leaving 6 bases between them. The CDR3 has 12 amino acids. V and J are TRBV7-3 and TRBJ2-3; possibly TRBD2 for D (6 bases). This clonotype was obtained from a human donor in good health. Specimen: effector memory CD4+ T cells from blood. Subset in this sample: effector memory, CD45RA- CD27-. The CDR3 here is CASSLGRDTQYF. CDR3 DNA: TGTGCCAGCAGCTTAGGGAGGGATACGCAGTATTTT.